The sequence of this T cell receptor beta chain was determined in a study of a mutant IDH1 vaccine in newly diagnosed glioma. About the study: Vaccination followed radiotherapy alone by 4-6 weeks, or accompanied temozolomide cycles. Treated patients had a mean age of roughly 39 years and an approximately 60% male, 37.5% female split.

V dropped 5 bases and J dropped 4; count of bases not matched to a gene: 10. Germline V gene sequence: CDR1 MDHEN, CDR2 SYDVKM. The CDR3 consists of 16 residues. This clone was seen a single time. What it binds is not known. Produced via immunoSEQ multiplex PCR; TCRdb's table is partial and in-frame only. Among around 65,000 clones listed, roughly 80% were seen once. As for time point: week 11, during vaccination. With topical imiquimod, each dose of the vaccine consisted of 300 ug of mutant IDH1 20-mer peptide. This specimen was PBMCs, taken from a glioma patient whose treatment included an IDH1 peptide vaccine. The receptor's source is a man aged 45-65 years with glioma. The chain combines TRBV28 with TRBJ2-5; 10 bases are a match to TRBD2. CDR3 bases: TGTGCCAGCAGTCCCGGAGGAGCGGGAGGGAGAGAGACCCAGTACTTC. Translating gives CASSPGGAGGRETQYF.